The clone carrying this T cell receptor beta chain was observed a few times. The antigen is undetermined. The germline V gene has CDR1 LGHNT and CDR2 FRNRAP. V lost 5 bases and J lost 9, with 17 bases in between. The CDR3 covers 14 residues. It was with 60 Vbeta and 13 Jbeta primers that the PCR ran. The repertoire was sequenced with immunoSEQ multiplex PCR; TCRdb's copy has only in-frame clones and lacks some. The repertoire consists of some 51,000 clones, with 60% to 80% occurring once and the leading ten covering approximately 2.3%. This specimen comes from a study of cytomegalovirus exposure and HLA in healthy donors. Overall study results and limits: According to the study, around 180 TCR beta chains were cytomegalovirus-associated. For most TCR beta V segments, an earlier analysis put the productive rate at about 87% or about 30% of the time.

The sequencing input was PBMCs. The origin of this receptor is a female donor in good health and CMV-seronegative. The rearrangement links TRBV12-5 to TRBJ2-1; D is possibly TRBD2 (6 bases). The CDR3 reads CASGPAGGRGEQFF. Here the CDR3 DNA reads TGTGCTAGTGGTCCCGCCGGGGGTAGGGGTGAGCAGTTCTTC.